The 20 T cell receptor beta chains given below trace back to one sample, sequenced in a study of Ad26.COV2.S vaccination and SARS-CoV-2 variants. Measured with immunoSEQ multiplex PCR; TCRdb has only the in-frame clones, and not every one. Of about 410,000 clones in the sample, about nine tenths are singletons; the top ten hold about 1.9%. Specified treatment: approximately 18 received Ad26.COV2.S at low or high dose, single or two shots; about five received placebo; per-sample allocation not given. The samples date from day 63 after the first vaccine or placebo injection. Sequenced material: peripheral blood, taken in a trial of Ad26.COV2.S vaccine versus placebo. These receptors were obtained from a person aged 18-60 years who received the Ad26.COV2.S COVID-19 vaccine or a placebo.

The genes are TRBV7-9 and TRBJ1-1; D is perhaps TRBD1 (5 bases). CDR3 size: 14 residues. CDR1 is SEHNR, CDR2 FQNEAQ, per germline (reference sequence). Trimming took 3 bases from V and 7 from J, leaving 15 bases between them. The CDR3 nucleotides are TGTGCCAGCAGCTTGTTGTTGGGGGTTGGTGAAGCTTTCTTT. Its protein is CASSLLLGVGEAFF. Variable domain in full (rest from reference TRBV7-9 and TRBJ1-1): DTGVSQNPRHKITKRGQNVTFRCDPISEHNRLYWYRQTLGQGPEFLTYFQNEAQLEKSRLLSDRFSAERPKGSFSTLEIQRTEQGDSAMYLCASSLLLGVGEAFFGQGTRLTVV.

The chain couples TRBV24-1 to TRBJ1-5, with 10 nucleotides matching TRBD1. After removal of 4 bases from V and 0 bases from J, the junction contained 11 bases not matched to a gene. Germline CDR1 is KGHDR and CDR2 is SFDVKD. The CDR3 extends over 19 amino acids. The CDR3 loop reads CATSDTSGTGVGSNQPQHF. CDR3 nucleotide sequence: TGTGCCACCAGTGACACCTCCGGGACAGGGGTTGGTAGCAATCAGCCCCAGCATTTT.

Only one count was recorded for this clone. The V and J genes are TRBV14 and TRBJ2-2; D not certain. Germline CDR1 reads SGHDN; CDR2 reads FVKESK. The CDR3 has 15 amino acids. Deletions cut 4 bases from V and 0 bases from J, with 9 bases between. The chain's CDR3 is CASSPLGTNTGELFF. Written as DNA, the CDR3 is TGTGCCAGCAGCCCCCTAGGCACGAACACCGGGGAGCTGTTTTTT.

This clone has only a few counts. The CDR3: CASSPDPTEYRYAFF. The CDR3, as DNA: TGTGCCAGCAGCCCGGACCCGACAGAATATAGGTATGCTTTCTTT. This chain connects TRBV5-5 to TRBJ1-1; D is possibly TRBD1 (5 bases). This CDR3 is built from 15 residues. CDR1 SGHKS and CDR2 YYEKEE come from the germline V gene (reference sequence). V was cut by 4 bases and J by 11 bases, with 24 bases left in between.

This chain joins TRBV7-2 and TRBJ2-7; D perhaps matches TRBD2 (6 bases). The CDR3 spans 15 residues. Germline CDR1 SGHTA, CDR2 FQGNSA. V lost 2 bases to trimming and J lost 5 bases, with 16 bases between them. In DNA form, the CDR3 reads TGTGCCAGCAGCTTACCTCGGGACTCCTGGAACGAGCAGTACTTC. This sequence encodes CASSLPRDSWNEQYF.

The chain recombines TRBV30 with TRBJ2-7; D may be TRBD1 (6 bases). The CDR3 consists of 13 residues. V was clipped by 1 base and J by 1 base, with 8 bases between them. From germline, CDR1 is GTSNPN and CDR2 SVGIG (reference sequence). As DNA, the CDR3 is TGTGCCTGGAGTGCCGGGACATCCTACGAGCAGTACTTC. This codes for CAWSAGTSYEQYF.

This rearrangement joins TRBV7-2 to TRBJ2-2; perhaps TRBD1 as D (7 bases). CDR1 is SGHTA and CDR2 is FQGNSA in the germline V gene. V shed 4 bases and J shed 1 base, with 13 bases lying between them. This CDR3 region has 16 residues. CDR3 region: CASSSGGPWNTGELFF. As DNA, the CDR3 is TGTGCCAGCAGCTCAGGGGGGCCCTGGAACACCGGGGAGCTGTTTTTT.

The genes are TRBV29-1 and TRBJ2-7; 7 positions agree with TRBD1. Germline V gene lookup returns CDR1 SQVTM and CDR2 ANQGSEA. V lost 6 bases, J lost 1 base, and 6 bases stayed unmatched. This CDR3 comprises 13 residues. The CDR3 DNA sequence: TGCAGCGTGATGTCGGGACAGTCCTACGAGCAGTACTTC. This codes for CSVMSGQSYEQYF.

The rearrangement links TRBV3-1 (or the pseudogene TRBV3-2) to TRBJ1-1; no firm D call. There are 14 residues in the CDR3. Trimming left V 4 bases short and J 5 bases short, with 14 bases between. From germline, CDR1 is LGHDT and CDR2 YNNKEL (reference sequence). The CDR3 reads CASSPLSGITEAFF. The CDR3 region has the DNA TGTGCCAGCAGCCCTCTTAGCGGGATAACTGAAGCTTTCTTT.

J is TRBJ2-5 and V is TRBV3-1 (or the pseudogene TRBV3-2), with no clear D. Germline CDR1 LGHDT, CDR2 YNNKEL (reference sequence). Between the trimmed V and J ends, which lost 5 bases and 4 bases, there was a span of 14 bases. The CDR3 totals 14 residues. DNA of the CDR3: TGTGCCAGCAGCTCGGATCATAGCCCAGAGACCCAGTACTTC. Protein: CASSSDHSPETQYF.

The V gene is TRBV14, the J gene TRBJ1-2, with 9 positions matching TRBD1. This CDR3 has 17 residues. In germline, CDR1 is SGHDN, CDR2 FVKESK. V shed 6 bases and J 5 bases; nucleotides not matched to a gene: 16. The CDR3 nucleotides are TGTGCCAGCAGACCTACAGGGGGCGACCCCGCGAAATATGGCTACACCTTC. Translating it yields CASRPTGGDPAKYGYTF.

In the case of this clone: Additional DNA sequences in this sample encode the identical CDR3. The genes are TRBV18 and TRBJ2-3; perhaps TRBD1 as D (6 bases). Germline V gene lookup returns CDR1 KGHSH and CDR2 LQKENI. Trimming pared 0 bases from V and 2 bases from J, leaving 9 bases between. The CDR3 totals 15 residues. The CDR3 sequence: CASSPPGTSTDTQYF. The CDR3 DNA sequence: TGTGCCAGCTCACCACCCGGGACATCCACAGATACGCAGTATTTT.

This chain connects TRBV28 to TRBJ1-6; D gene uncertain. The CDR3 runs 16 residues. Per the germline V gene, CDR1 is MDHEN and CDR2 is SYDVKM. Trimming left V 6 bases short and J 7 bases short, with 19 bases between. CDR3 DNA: TGTGCCAGCAGCACCGCCGTAAGGACGGTGAATTCACCCCTCCACTTT. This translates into CASSTAVRTVNSPLHF.

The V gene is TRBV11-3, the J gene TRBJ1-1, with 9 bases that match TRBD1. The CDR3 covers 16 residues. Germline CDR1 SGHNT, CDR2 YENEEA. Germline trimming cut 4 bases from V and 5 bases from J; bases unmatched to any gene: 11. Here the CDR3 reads CASSYSGTGKGTEAFF. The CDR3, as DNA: TGTGCCAGCAGCTATTCCGGGACAGGGAAGGGAACTGAAGCTTTCTTT.

CDR3 in DNA: TGTGCCAGCACCCTGGGACAGGGGGCCGCCTACGAGCAGTACTTC. Protein sequence: CASTLGQGAAYEQYF. This rearrangement joins TRBV9 to TRBJ2-7; TRBD1 agrees at 12 bases. Trimming removed 6 bases from V and 2 bases from J; junction bases left unmatched: 6. This CDR3 is 15 amino acids long. The germline V gene encodes CDR1 SGDLS and CDR2 YYNGEE.

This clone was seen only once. The chain's CDR3 is CASSAGTVHNEQFF. Written as DNA, the CDR3 is TGTGCCAGCAGCGCCGGGACAGTACACAATGAGCAGTTCTTC. The V and J genes are TRBV11-3 and TRBJ2-1, with TRBD1 matching 7 bases. This CDR3 has 14 residues. The J segment lost 5 bases and the V segment lost 5 bases, leaving 6 bases of the junction unmatched. Germline V gene lookup returns CDR1 SGHNT and CDR2 YENEEA.

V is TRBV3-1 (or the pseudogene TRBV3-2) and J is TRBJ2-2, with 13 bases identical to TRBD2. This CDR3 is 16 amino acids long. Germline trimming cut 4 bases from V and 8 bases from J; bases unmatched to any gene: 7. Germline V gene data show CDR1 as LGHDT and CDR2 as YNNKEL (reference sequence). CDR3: CASSPGLAGAGGELFF. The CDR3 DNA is TGTGCCAGCAGCCCAGGACTAGCGGGAGCGGGTGGGGAGCTGTTTTTT.

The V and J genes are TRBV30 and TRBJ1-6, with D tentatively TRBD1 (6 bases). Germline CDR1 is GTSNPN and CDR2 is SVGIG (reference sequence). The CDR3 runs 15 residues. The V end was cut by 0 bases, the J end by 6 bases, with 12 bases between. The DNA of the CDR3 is TGTGCCTGGAGTGTACATCAGGGGACTAATTCACCCCTCCACTTT. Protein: CAWSVHQGTNSPLHF.

CDR3 loop: CASSFPGTSGYNEQFF. CDR3 DNA sequence: TGTGCCAGCAGTTTTCCCGGGACTAGCGGCTACAATGAGCAGTTCTTC. V and J are TRBV28 and TRBJ2-1; 11 bases agree with TRBD2. V trimming: 3 bases; J trimming: 3 bases; junction bases outside the gene matches: 4. This CDR3 contains 16 residues. CDR1 is MDHEN and CDR2 is SYDVKM in the germline V gene.

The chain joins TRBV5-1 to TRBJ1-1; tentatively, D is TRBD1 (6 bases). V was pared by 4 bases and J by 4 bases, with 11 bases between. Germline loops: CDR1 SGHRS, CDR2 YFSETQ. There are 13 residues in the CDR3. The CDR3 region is CASSRTGTTEAFF. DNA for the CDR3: TGCGCCAGCAGCAGAACAGGGACCACTGAAGCTTTCTTT.